The rows below give T cell receptor beta chains drawn from one sample of a study of blood T cell repertoires in COVID-19. Clones were sequenced by immunoSEQ multiplex PCR, and TCRdb holds only the in-frame ones, with some missing. This table holds 25,000 or so clones, nearly 90% found once. Input material: peripheral blood. The receptors shown here come from a man in his 70s with acute or convalescent COVID-19. The CDR3 runs from the conserved cysteine through the conserved F or W. A D gene is named only where the DNA matches it firmly. Rows give clone size only sometimes, using once, few, many, or a class for an expanded clone.

-,TRBJ2-1,TRBD1,TRBV7-3,TGTGCCAGCAGCCCCCTCCCCGGACAGGTAAACAATGAGCAGTTCTTC,CASSPLPGQVNNEQFF
-,TRBJ1-2,TRBD1,TRBV6-5,TGTGCCAGCAGCCGACCCGACAGGGACTATGGCTACACCTTC,CASSRPDRDYGYTF
-,TRBJ1-2,TRBD1,TRBV25-1,TGTGCCAGCACCAGGACAGGGGGCTGGGGCTACACCTTC,CASTRTGGWGYTF
-,TRBJ2-7,TRBD1,TRBV27,TGTGCCAGCAGTCTGGGACAGGGAGGAACCTACGAGCAGTACTTC,CASSLGQGGTYEQYF
-,TRBJ1-2,-,TRBV25-1,TGTGCCAGCAGTGAAAAGGGAGTGATTAATGGCTACACCTTC,CASSEKGVINGYTF
-,TRBJ2-5,-,TRBV11-3,TGTGCCAGCAGCCAAGGAGGTCTTTTAGAGACCCAGTACTTC,CASSQGGLLETQYF
-,TRBJ2-3,-,TRBV5-1,TGCGCCAGCAGCTTGGAGCGGGCTAGCACAGATACGCAGTATTTT,CASSLERASTDTQYF
-,TRBJ2-7,TRBD2,TRBV20-1,TGCAGTGCTAGTGAAATAGCGGGAGCAGATCGAGGTGGCGAGCAGTACTTC,CSASEIAGADRGGEQYF
-,TRBJ2-5,-,TRBV9,TGTGCCAGCAGTTCCGGGGAGACCCAGTACTTC,CASSSGETQYF
-,TRBJ1-1,TRBD1,TRBV5-1,TGCGCCAGCAGCAATGGACAGGGCAAGGACACTGAAGCTTTCTTT,CASSNGQGKDTEAFF
-,TRBJ2-3,TRBD1,TRBV29-1,TGCAGCGTTTGGACAGGGGTAAGGTCATCAGATACGCAGTATTTT,CSVWTGVRSSDTQYF
medium-sized,TRBJ1-1,TRBD1,TRBV4-1,TGCGCCAGCAGCCTCGGTTCAGGGGGCGAGAACACTGAAGCTTTCTTT,CASSLGSGGENTEAFF
-,TRBJ1-6,-,TRBV29-1,TGCAGCGTTGATACAGGGCATGGAAATTCACCCCTCCACTTT,CSVDTGHGNSPLHF
-,TRBJ1-4,-,TRBV5-1,TGCGCCAGCAGCTCCAGGGATACTAATGAAAAACTGTTTTTT,CASSSRDTNEKLFF
few,TRBJ1-2,-,TRBV7-8,TGTGCCAGCAGCTTAGCATCGGTTTATGGCTACACCTTC,CASSLASVYGYTF